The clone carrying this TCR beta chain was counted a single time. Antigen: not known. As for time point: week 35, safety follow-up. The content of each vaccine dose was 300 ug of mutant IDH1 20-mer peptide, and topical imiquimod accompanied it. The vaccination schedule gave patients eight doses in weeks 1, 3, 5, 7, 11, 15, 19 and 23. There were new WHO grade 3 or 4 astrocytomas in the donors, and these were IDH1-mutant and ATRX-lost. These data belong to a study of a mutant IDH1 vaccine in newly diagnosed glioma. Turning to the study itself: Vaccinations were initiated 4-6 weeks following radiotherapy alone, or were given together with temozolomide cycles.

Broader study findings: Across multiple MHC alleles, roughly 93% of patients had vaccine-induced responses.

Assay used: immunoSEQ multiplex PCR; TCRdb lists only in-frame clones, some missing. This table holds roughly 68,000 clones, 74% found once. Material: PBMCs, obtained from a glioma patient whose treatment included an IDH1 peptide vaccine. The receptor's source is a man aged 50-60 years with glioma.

The CDR3 DNA is TGCGCCAGCAGCACCTCAGGGGGCTCTGGAAACACCATATATTTT. Its protein is CASSTSGGSGNTIYF. The V and J genes are TRBV5-1 and TRBJ1-3, with 7 bases aligning to TRBD1. The J segment lost 0 bases and the V segment lost 4 bases, leaving 4 bases of the junction unmatched. Germline V gene data show CDR1 as SGHRS and CDR2 as YFSETQ. CDR3 length: 15 amino acids.